This T cell receptor (beta chain) is drawn from a study of blood T cell repertoires in COVID-19. Study in general: The study drew acute and convalescent COVID-19 samples from the United States, Italy and Spain. Sources were T cells, B-cell-depleted T cells, or PBMCs; the material itself was cDNA or gDNA.

With V trimmed by 3 bases and J by 6 bases, 4 bases remained unmatched. The germline V gene has CDR1 MDHEN and CDR2 SYDVKM. CDR3 length equals 13 residues. Per the authors' pipeline: Reference gene primer amplification in the assay estimated nucleated cell counts. Clones were sequenced by immunoSEQ multiplex PCR, and TCRdb holds only the in-frame ones, with some missing. V and J calls and clone size are those listed in that table; D and trimming were worked out from the DNA. The table shows 100,000 to 150,000 clones, with around 88% occurring only once. The V call is TRBV28, the J call TRBJ1-2, with 7 bases aligning to TRBD1. Sequenced: peripheral blood. This receptor was obtained from a man aged 50 to 59 with acute or convalescent COVID-19. The CDR3 sequence: CASSFRQGDGYTF. In DNA form, the CDR3 reads TGTGCCAGCAGTTTTAGGCAGGGGGATGGCTACACCTTC.